The 20 T cell receptor beta chains reported below all come from one sample, sequenced in a study of blood T cell repertoires in COVID-19 (dated by TCRdb to the early 2020s). Receptors were amplified or captured by the immunoSEQ multiplex PCR assay. In its TCRdb copy, this immuneACCESS table keeps in-frame sequences only and misses some clones. Where compared with another copy, unresolved V genes explain less than half of these, and the others have no known cause. The sample table records hundreds of thousands of clones; 80% to 90% of these occur just once. Less than 9% of the sample lies in the top ten. Sequenced material: peripheral blood. The receptors come from a woman aged 55-70 years with COVID-19, enrolled during active disease.

This clone was seen once. The V call is TRBV11-2, the J call TRBJ2-5; the match to TRBD1 covers 11 bases. V was clipped by 1 base and J by 4 bases; unmatched bases: 11. The CDR3 length is 18 residues. Looked up from germline, CDR1 is SGHAT and CDR2 is FQNNGV. The CDR3 sequence is CASSLAWGTGGSRETQYF. The CDR3 region has the DNA TGTGCCAGCAGCTTAGCTTGGGGGACAGGGGGGAGTAGAGAGACCCAGTACTTC.

V gene TRBV13 combines with J gene TRBJ2-3; TRBD2 agrees at 9 bases. The germline CDR1 and CDR2 sequences are PRHDT and FYEKMQ (reference sequence). This CDR3 spans 19 amino acids. V shed 4 bases, J shed 2 bases, and the junction held 16 bases outside the gene matches. The CDR3 protein is CASSSLQLAGMVATDTQYF. For the CDR3, the DNA is TGTGCCAGCAGCTCCCTTCAGCTAGCGGGGATGGTGGCCACAGATACGCAGTATTTT. Looking up the rest from reference TRBV13 and TRBJ2-3 gives the full variable domain: AAGVIQSPRHLIKEKRETATLKCYPIPRHDTVYWYQQGPGQDPQFLISFYEKMQSDKGSIPDRFSAQQFSDYHSELNMSSLELGDSALYFCASSSLQLAGMVATDTQYFGPGTRLTVL.

The V and J genes are TRBV13 and TRBJ2-4; 9 bases line up with TRBD2. The junction had 0 bases not matched to a gene; V was cut back by 3 bases and J by 3 bases. Germline V gives CDR1 PRHDT, CDR2 FYEKMQ (reference sequence). This CDR3 has 14 residues. The CDR3: CASSFSGGKNIQYF. The CDR3 nucleotides are TGTGCCAGCAGCTTTAGCGGGGGCAAAAACATTCAGTACTTC.

The chain has TRBV4-1 and TRBJ2-1; D perhaps matches TRBD2 (5 bases). The CDR3 is made up of 14 amino acids. The germline V gene encodes CDR1 MGHRA and CDR2 YSYEKL. V was cut by 1 base and J by 7 bases, with 11 bases left in between. In DNA form, the CDR3 reads TGCGCCAGCAGCCAAGGAGCGGTAGTTAATGAGCAGTTCTTC. This codes for CASSQGAVVNEQFF.

The genes are TRBV5-1 and TRBJ2-1, with 9 bases that match TRBD2. V shed 2 bases, J shed 7 bases, and the junction held 7 bases outside the gene matches. The CDR3 is made up of 15 amino acids. Germline V gene data show CDR1 as SGHRS and CDR2 as YFSETQ. The CDR3 bases are TGCGCCAGCAGCTTCGGCGGGGGGGCTTCGAATGAGCAGTTCTTC. The encoded protein is CASSFGGGASNEQFF.

In this sample, this clone turned up a few times. The chain uses TRBV27 and TRBJ1-2; possibly TRBD1 for D (5 bases). CDR1 MNHEY and CDR2 SMNVEV come from the germline V gene (reference sequence). This CDR3 has 14 amino acids. V dropped 8 bases and J dropped 3 bases, with 16 bases sitting between them. The CDR3 sequence is CASRNRGGHYGYTF. The CDR3 DNA reads TGTGCCAGCCGCAATCGCGGGGGTCACTATGGCTACACCTTC.

The V call is TRBV9, the J call TRBJ2-7; 8 bases agree with TRBD2. The CDR3 contains 14 residues. Trimming at V came to 2 bases and at J to 1 base, leaving 2 bases not matched to a gene. Per germline, CDR1 SGDLS and CDR2 YYNGEE. In DNA form, the CDR3 reads TGTGCCAGCAGCGTGGGACTAGATTCCTACGAGCAGTACTTC. Protein: CASSVGLDSYEQYF.

This chain joins TRBV7-3 and TRBJ2-1; 8 bases are a match to TRBD2. Germline lookup yields CDR1 SGHTA and CDR2 FQGTGA. The junction had 8 bases not matched to a gene; V was cut back by 4 bases and J by 3 bases. This CDR3 has 16 amino acids. In DNA form, the CDR3 reads TGTGCCAGCAGCTCGCAGCCGGCGGGGGGCTACAATGAGCAGTTCTTC. Translating gives CASSSQPAGGYNEQFF.

The V gene is TRBV7-2, the J gene TRBJ2-1; tentatively, D is TRBD2 (6 bases). The germline gives CDR1 SGHTA, CDR2 FQGNSA. The CDR3 has 15 amino acids. V lost 5 bases to trimming and J lost 2 bases, with 13 bases between them. DNA for the CDR3: TGTGCCAGCAGCGGAAGTAGCGGCACCTACAATGAGCAGTTCTTC. It codes for CASSGSSGTYNEQFF.

This rearrangement joins TRBV4-1 to TRBJ1-2, with 11 bases matching TRBD1. Germline V gene sequence: CDR1 MGHRA, CDR2 YSYEKL. This CDR3 is 14 amino acids long. Germline trimming cut 1 base from V and 7 bases from J; bases unmatched to any gene: 2. The CDR3 reads CASSQVGQGGGYTF. CDR3 DNA: TGCGCCAGCAGCCAAGTGGGACAGGGGGGTGGCTACACCTTC.

The chain employs TRBV28 and TRBJ2-2; D not resolved. Germline values: CDR1 MDHEN, CDR2 SYDVKM. Trimming cost V 8 bases and J 7 bases, with 11 bases left between them. The CDR3 is made up of 12 amino acids. CDR3 sequence reads: CASRSSVGELFF. The DNA of the CDR3 is TGTGCCAGCCGATCGTCGGTCGGGGAGCTGTTTTTT.

The V gene is TRBV29-1, the J gene TRBJ2-1; TRBD1 agrees at 12 bases. V gave up 2 bases and J gave up 7 bases; unmatched junction bases: 12. The CDR3 totals 17 residues. Germline values: CDR1 SQVTM, CDR2 ANQGSEA. CDR3 sequence (DNA): TGCAGCGTTGAATTACTATTAGGGGACAGGGGGCGTAATGAGCAGTTCTTC. Protein: CSVELLLGDRGRNEQFF.

J is TRBJ2-1 and V is TRBV24-1, with 9 bases lining up with TRBD1. The CDR3 contains 14 residues. J gave up 9 bases and V 2 bases, and 4 bases lay outside the gene matches. The germline V gene encodes CDR1 KGHDR and CDR2 SFDVKD. CDR3 sequence: CATSDYPTGGEQFF. The DNA for the CDR3 is TGTGCCACCAGTGATTACCCGACAGGGGGTGAGCAGTTCTTC.

Worth noting for this clone: This CDR3 is also generated by other DNA sequences in the sample. The chain carries TRBV12-3 or TRBV12-4 and TRBJ1-2, with a weak D call TRBD1 (5 bases). The CDR3 spans 12 residues. The V end lost 3 bases, the J end lost 5 bases, and 7 bases lay between the germline ends. The CDR3 DNA sequence: TGTGCCAGCAGTTTCGGGGGTTATGGCTACACCTTC. Amino acid sequence: CASSFGGYGYTF.

V is TRBV27 and J is TRBJ2-7; perhaps TRBD2 as D (5 bases). From germline, CDR1 is MNHEY and CDR2 SMNVEV (reference sequence). Trimming cost V 5 bases and J 1 base, with 9 bases left between them. This CDR3 region has 13 residues. The CDR3: CASSAGGSYEQYF. CDR3 sequence (DNA): TGTGCCAGCAGTGCGGGCGGTTCCTACGAGCAGTACTTC.

The rearrangement joins TRBV5-1 to TRBJ2-1; 8 bases agree with TRBD1. The trim removed 3 bases at V and 6 bases at J, leaving 11 bases unmatched. CDR3 length equals 16 residues. From germline, CDR1 is SGHRS and CDR2 YFSETQ. DNA for the CDR3: TGCGCCAGCAGCTCGGGTCGGACAGGGAAAGGCAATGAGCAGTTCTTC. Amino acid sequence: CASSSGRTGKGNEQFF. Full variable domain (rest looked up from reference TRBV5-1 and TRBJ2-1): KAGVTQTPRYLIKTRGQQVTLSCSPISGHRSVSWYQQTPGQGLQFLFEYFSETQRNKGNFPGRFSGRQFSNSRSEMNVSTLELGDSALYLCASSSGRTGKGNEQFFGPGTRLTVL.

J is TRBJ2-2 and V is TRBV21-1; the listed D gene, TRBD2, was not tested against the DNA. TRBV21-1 is a pseudogene locus. This CDR3 is 18 amino acids long. The CDR3 is CASSNDWGDYSNTGELFF. DNA of the CDR3: TGTGCCAGCAGCAACGACTGGGGGGACTACTCGAACACCGGGGAGCTGTTTTTT.

The V and J genes are TRBV9 and TRBJ2-2; a possible D gene is TRBD2 (7 bases). Germline CDR1 and CDR2: SGDLS and YYNGEE. This CDR3 region has 17 residues. V was trimmed by 7 bases and J by 7 bases, leaving 26 bases between them. CDR3 nucleotides: TGTGCCAGCCAGCCCCTACTAGGGGGGGGGCAGGGCGGGGAGCTGTTTTTT. Protein product: CASQPLLGGGQGGELFF.

CDR3 DNA sequence: TGTGCCAGCAGTCGACAGGGGACCTACAATGAGCAGTTCTTC. Translated, it gives CASSRQGTYNEQFF. The gene calls are TRBV6-5 and TRBJ2-1; the match to TRBD1 covers 8 bases. Germline assignment: CDR1 MNHEY and CDR2 SVGAGI. J lost 2 bases, V lost 5 bases, and 2 bases had no gene match. The CDR3 is 14 residues long.

This rearrangement joins TRBV3-1 (or the pseudogene TRBV3-2) to TRBJ2-7; D ambiguous. This CDR3 region has 13 residues. The V end lost 1 base, the J end lost 3 bases, and 7 bases lay between the germline ends. CDR1 LGHDT and CDR2 YNNKEL come from the germline V gene (reference sequence). The CDR3 reads CASSQGLGYEQYF. CDR3 in DNA: TGTGCCAGCAGCCAAGGACTCGGCTACGAGCAGTACTTC.